This T cell receptor (beta chain) is from a study of vaccination and CD4 T cells after COVID-19. Across the whole study: The convalescent population consisted of six males and four females, two of whom were of Hispanic ethnicity. The peptides that stimulated the cells were overlapping spike peptides from SARS-CoV-2, HCoV-NL63, HCoV-OC43 and HCoV-229E.

The CDR3 consists of 14 residues. Looked up from germline, CDR1 is MNHEY and CDR2 is SVGEGT. V lost 6 bases and J 7 bases, leaving 17 bases between the germline ends. This clonotype was counted a single time. Its target is not known. Cultured CD4+ T cells had their DNA profiled by the Oncomine TCR Beta short-read assay. TCRdb re-analysed the PCR reads in MiXCR, keeping a single row per CDR3 protein. This table has over 12,000 distinct CDR3 sequences, almost 50% appearing once. Treatment specified: roughly ten-day PBMC culture with coronavirus spike peptide pools or control peptides (ViraFEST assay). The chain couples TRBV6-2 or TRBV6-3 to TRBJ2-3; a possible D gene is TRBD2 (6 bases). The sequencing used cultured CD4+ T cells from blood, collected after SARS-CoV-2 vaccination. The receptor was isolated from a human donor with COVID-19. The CDR3 loop reads CASRPTGTWNTQYF. CDR3 DNA sequence: TGTGCCAGCAGACCGACCGGGACTTGGAATACGCAGTATTTT.